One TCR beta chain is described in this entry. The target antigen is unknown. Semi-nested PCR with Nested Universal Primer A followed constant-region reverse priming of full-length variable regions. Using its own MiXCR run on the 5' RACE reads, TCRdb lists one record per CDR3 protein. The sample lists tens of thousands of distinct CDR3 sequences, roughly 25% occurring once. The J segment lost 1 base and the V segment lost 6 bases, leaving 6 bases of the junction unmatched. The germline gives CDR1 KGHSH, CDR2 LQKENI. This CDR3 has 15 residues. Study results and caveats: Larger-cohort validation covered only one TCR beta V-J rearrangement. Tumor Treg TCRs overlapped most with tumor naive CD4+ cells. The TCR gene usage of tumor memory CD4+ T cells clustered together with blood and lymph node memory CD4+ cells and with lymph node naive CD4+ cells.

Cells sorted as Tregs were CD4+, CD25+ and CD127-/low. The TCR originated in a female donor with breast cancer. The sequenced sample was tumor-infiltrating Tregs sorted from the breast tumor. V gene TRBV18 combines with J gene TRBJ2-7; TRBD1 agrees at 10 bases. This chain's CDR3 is CASSLPGQGSYEQYF. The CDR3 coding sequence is TGTGCCAGCTCGCTGCCGGGACAGGGGTCCTACGAGCAGTACTTC.